This passage covers 24 T cell receptor beta chains from one sample sequenced in a study of shared clonotypes between healthy human individuals. Only in-frame clones appear in the TCRdb table, and some are missing; sequencing was by immunoSEQ multiplex PCR. Of over 2 million clones listed, 90% to 95% are singletons. Sequenced input: naive CD4+ T cells sorted from blood. Described subset: CD45RA+ positively selected. These receptors were collected from a man between 18 and 29 years old in good health.

The chain joins TRBV7-9 to TRBJ2-3; D gene uncertain. The CDR3 loop spans 14 amino acids. Trimming stripped 4 bases from V and 2 bases from J, with 10 bases between. The germline gives CDR1 SEHNR, CDR2 FQNEAQ (reference sequence). CDR3 DNA sequence: TGTGCCAGCAGCTATGTTAGCCCCACAGATACGCAGTATTTT. Its protein product is CASSYVSPTDTQYF. Filled out from reference TRBV7-9 and TRBJ2-3, the complete variable domain reads DTGVSQNPRHKITKRGQNVTFRCDPISEHNRLYWYRQTLGQGPEFLTYFQNEAQLEKSRLLSDRFSAERPKGSFSTLEIQRTEQGDSAMYLCASSYVSPTDTQYFGPGTRLTVL.

The rearrangement links TRBV4-1 to TRBJ2-1; 10 nucleotides align to TRBD2. CDR3 length: 17 residues. With 0 bases clipped from V and 7 bases from J, the junction kept 9 bases outside the gene matches. CDR1 is MGHRA and CDR2 is YSYEKL in the germline V gene. In DNA form, the CDR3 reads TGCGCCAGCAGCCAAGAGTCTAGCGGGAGACTTAGGAATGAGCAGTTCTTC. Amino acid sequence: CASSQESSGRLRNEQFF.

The chain combines TRBV30 with TRBJ2-7, with TRBD1 matching 7 bases. The V gene end was trimmed by 6 bases and the J gene end by 4 bases; junction bases not matched to a gene: 9. CDR3 length: 13 residues. Germline CDR1 reads GTSNPN; CDR2 reads SVGIG (reference sequence). DNA of the CDR3: TGTGCCTGCTCCAAAAGGGACAGTTACGAGCAGTACTTC. This codes for CACSKRDSYEQYF.

This chain links TRBV5-1 with TRBJ1-1, with D unresolved. The CDR3 sequence is 14 residues long. Per germline, CDR1 SGHRS and CDR2 YFSETQ. The germline V and J ends were trimmed by 1 base and 5 bases, with 12 bases remaining between them. The CDR3 protein is CASSLMTLGTEAFF. The CDR3 DNA reads as TGCGCCAGCAGCTTGATGACTCTGGGTACTGAAGCTTTCTTT.

The rearrangement joins TRBV5-4 to TRBJ1-1; possible D gene TRBD1, 5 bases. Between the trimmed V and J ends, which lost 4 bases and 1 base, there was a span of 5 bases. CDR3 size: 12 residues. Looked up from germline, CDR1 is SGHNT and CDR2 is YYREEE (reference sequence). The CDR3 sequence is CASSGQNTEAFF. For the CDR3, the DNA is TGTGCCAGCAGCGGACAGAACACTGAAGCTTTCTTT.

The CDR3 nucleotides read TGCGCCAGCAGCCAAGGGGGCCTACCCTCCTACGAGCAGTACTTC. The encoded protein is CASSQGGLPSYEQYF. V usage is TRBV4-1 and J usage is TRBJ2-7; TRBD1 is a possible D gene (5 bases). Trimming took 1 base from V and 0 from J, leaving 10 bases between them. Looked up from germline, CDR1 is MGHRA and CDR2 is YSYEKL. This CDR3 has 15 amino acids.

This chain joins TRBV29-1 and TRBJ1-3; TRBD1 matches 8 bases. Losses at the gene ends were 2 bases for V and 4 bases for J; bases not matched to a gene: 4. The CDR3 contains 14 residues. The germline V gene encodes CDR1 SQVTM and CDR2 ANQGSEA. CDR3 nucleotide sequence: TGCAGCGTTGAAACGGACAGGGTCGGAAACACCATATATTTT. As protein: CSVETDRVGNTIYF. The full variable domain, with the rest looked up from reference TRBV29-1 and TRBJ1-3, is SAVISQKPSRDICQRGTSLTIQCQVDSQVTMMFWYRQQPGQSLTLIATANQGSEATYESGFVIDKFPISRPNLTFSTLTVSNMSPEDSSIYLCSVETDRVGNTIYFGEGSWLTVV.

V usage is TRBV2 and J usage is TRBJ1-4; D is unclear. CDR1 and CDR2 from the germline V gene are SNHLY and FYNNEI. Trimming removed 10 bases from V and 7 bases from J, with 22 bases in between. This CDR3 has 15 amino acids. DNA for the CDR3: TGTGCCACCTCTCACCCGGAGGGCCACAGTGAAAAACTGTTTTTT. Protein sequence: CATSHPEGHSEKLFF.

As regards this clone: Other DNA sequences from this sample encode an identical CDR3 as well. The chain carries TRBV5-1 and TRBJ2-5; D may be TRBD2 (6 bases). This CDR3 is 15 amino acids long. Trimming cost V 0 bases and J 4 bases, with 13 bases left between them. In germline, CDR1 is SGHRS, CDR2 YFSETQ. In DNA form, the CDR3 reads TGCGCCAGCAGCTTGGAGGGCGCGGGAAGAGAGACCCAGTACTTC. Encoded protein: CASSLEGAGRETQYF.

The J gene is TRBJ1-6, the V gene TRBV28, with D possibly matching TRBD1 (5 bases). The CDR3 totals 16 residues. Germline V gene sequence: CDR1 MDHEN, CDR2 SYDVKM. The V gene lost 5 bases and the J gene lost 10 bases, with 21 bases spanning the gap. This CDR3 reads CASSPTGTVPRSPLHF. In DNA form, the CDR3 reads TGTGCCAGCAGTCCCACCGGGACCGTCCCGAGGTCACCCCTCCACTTT.

Details on this clone: The germline gene is not matched at one end of the junction; a read error may be the cause. This chain joins TRBV5-1 and TRBJ2-7, with 7 bases fitting TRBD1. There are 11 residues in the CDR3. Germline V gives CDR1 SGHRS, CDR2 YFSETQ. CDR3 DNA sequence: TGCGCCAGCGTCCCTAAGGACAGGCCCTCTTTC. Translation gives CASVPKDRPSF.

To note about this clone: Possible read error: a much larger clone is one base away. The V call is TRBV6-6, the J call TRBJ1-6; D remains unclear. This CDR3 has 13 amino acids. Trimming pared 7 bases from V and 8 bases from J, leaving 12 bases between. Germline values: CDR1 MNHNY, CDR2 SVGAGI (reference sequence). The CDR3 spells CASTSIGDSPLHF. DNA for the CDR3: TGTGCCAGCACGTCAATTGGAGATTCACCCCTCCACTTT.

This clone was observed once. The chain carries TRBV28 and TRBJ2-3; 11 bases are shared with TRBD2. CDR3 size: 17 residues. Germline V lookup: CDR1 MDHEN, CDR2 SYDVKM. V lost 4 bases to trimming and J lost 4 bases; unmatched junction nucleotides: 10. For the CDR3, the DNA is TGTGCCAGCAGTTCTCTAGCGGGGGGCCCGGTCTCAGATACGCAGTATTTT. It codes for CASSSLAGGPVSDTQYF.

The V call is TRBV10-3, the J call TRBJ1-4; D is uncertain. In germline, CDR1 is ENHRY, CDR2 SYGVKD. Trimming removed 0 bases from V and 0 bases from J, with 11 bases in between. The CDR3 spans 17 residues. CDR3 region: CAISESYNAATNEKLFF. The CDR3 DNA is TGTGCCATCAGTGAGTCTTACAACGCCGCAACTAATGAAAAACTGTTTTTT.

As concerns this clone: Other DNA sequences from this sample encode an identical CDR3 as well. The chain has TRBV4-3 and TRBJ2-3; D not certain. In germline, CDR1 is LGHNA, CDR2 YSLEER. This CDR3 contains 13 residues. V shed 1 base and J shed 1 base, with 3 bases lying between them. CDR3 sequence reads: CASSQVGTDTQYF. CDR3 nucleotide sequence: TGCGCCAGCAGCCAAGTGGGCACAGATACGCAGTATTTT.

The chain recombines TRBV7-2 with TRBJ2-7; D might be TRBD1 (5 bases). CDR1 and CDR2 from the germline V gene are SGHTA and FQGNSA. The CDR3 spans 13 residues. V was cut by 2 bases and J by 2 bases, with 7 bases left in between. CDR3 DNA: TGTGCCAGCAGCTTAAAGGGGACCTACGAGCAGTACTTC. Its protein is CASSLKGTYEQYF. Together with reference TRBV7-2 and TRBJ2-7, the CDR3 gives the full variable domain: GAGVSQSPSNKVTEKGKDVELRCDPISGHTALYWYRQSLGQGLEFLIYFQGNSAPDKSGLPSDRFSAERTGGSVSTLTIQRTQQEDSAVYLCASSLKGTYEQYFGPGTRLTVT.

The gene calls are TRBV7-2 and TRBJ1-2; D may be TRBD1 (5 bases). The ends were cut back, 7 bases at V and 1 base at J, with 13 bases in the middle. The germline V gene has CDR1 SGHTA and CDR2 FQGNSA. The CDR3 runs to 14 residues. The CDR3 DNA sequence: TGTGCCAGCACCCTGGCAGGGATTAACTATGGCTACACCTTC. Translation gives CASTLAGINYGYTF.

The rearrangement links TRBV28 to TRBJ1-2; D not certain. Trimming took 1 base from V and 3 from J, leaving 9 bases between them. Looked up from germline, CDR1 is MDHEN and CDR2 is SYDVKM. The CDR3 is made up of 14 amino acids. As DNA, the CDR3 is TGTGCCAGCAGTTTATCTGAGGGATACTATGGCTACACCTTC. Translated: CASSLSEGYYGYTF.

The chain joins TRBV5-4 to TRBJ1-1, with unresolved D. Trimming took 1 base from V and 2 from J, leaving 12 bases between them. There are 15 residues in the CDR3. From germline, CDR1 is SGHNT and CDR2 YYREEE (reference sequence). CDR3 bases: TGTGCCAGCAGCTTGTTTTTCAGTCTAAACACTGAAGCTTTCTTT. It codes for CASSLFFSLNTEAFF.

This clone was detected many times. The chain combines TRBV4-3 with TRBJ1-5; 8 bases align to TRBD1. This CDR3 is 16 amino acids long. V was pared by 0 bases and J by 4 bases, with 5 bases of the junction left unmatched. Per the germline V gene, CDR1 is LGHNA and CDR2 is YSLEER. The CDR3 protein is CASSQEPGQGNQPQHF. For the CDR3, the DNA is TGCGCCAGCAGCCAAGAACCAGGACAGGGAAATCAGCCCCAGCATTTT.

The genes are TRBV27 and TRBJ2-6, with D unresolved. CDR3 length equals 14 residues. The germline V gene has CDR1 MNHEY and CDR2 SMNVEV (reference sequence). Trimming left V 5 bases short and J 2 bases short, with 7 bases between. CDR3: CASSRGTGANVLTF. Written as DNA, the CDR3 is TGTGCCAGCAGTCGAGGAACTGGGGCCAACGTCCTGACTTTC.

The genes are TRBV7-9 and TRBJ2-1; 10 bases align to TRBD2. The CDR3 runs to 16 residues. Trimming at V came to 5 bases and at J to 4 bases, leaving 8 bases not matched to a gene. Germline V gives CDR1 SEHNR, CDR2 FQNEAQ (reference sequence). The CDR3 coding sequence is TGTGCCAGCAGCCCCCACTCTAGCGGGGGATACAATGAGCAGTTCTTC. Translating it yields CASSPHSSGGYNEQFF.

The chain links TRBV2 to TRBJ2-3; D possibly matches TRBD1 or TRBD2 (6 bases each). Germline V gene sequence: CDR1 SNHLY, CDR2 FYNNEI. V was clipped by 3 bases and J by 5 bases, with 18 bases between them. CDR3 length: 16 residues. DNA for the CDR3: TGTGCCAGCAGTGAGTCGAATCCCGGAGGGGGAGATACGCAGTATTTT. Its protein product is CASSESNPGGGDTQYF.

The chain is built from TRBV18 and TRBJ1-3; 8 nucleotides align to TRBD1. The germline V gene has CDR1 KGHSH and CDR2 LQKENI. This CDR3 is built from 15 residues. The V gene end was trimmed by 0 bases and the J gene end by 7 bases; junction bases not matched to a gene: 5. The CDR3 region is CASSPPYTGGNTIYF. The CDR3 region has the DNA TGTGCCAGCTCACCACCGTATACAGGGGGGAACACCATATATTTT.